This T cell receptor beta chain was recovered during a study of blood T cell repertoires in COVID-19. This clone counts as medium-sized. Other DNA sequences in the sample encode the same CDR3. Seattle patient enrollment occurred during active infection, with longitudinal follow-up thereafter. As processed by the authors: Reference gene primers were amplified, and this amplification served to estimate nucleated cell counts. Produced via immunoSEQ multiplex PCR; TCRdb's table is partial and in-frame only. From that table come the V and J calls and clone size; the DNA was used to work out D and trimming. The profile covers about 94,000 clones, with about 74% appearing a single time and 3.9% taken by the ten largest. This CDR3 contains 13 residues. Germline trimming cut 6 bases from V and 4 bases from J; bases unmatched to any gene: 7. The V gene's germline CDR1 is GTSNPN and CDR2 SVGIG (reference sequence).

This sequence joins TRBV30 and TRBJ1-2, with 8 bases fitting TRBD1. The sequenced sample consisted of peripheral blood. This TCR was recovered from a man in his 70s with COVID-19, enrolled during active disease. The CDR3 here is CACNRDRPYGYTF. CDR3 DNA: TGTGCCTGTAACCGGGACAGGCCCTATGGCTACACCTTC.